Listed below are T cell receptor beta chains from one sample, sequenced in a study of T cell responses to AZD1222 COVID-19 vaccine. TCRdb keeps only in-frame clones here, not all; method: immunoSEQ multiplex PCR. The sample has around 180,000 clones; 88% are singletons. Here the sequenced sample was peripheral blood, taken on day 0 of AZD1222 vaccination. The receptors stem from an adult in good health. Both conserved end residues are part of each CDR3. The order of the fields is CDR3 length, V gene, D gene, J gene, clone size, CDR3 protein, CDR3 DNA. The D gene is left open where the match is weak. Clone size is given for some rows only: seen once, a few or many times, or a class if the clone is expanded.

len: 11; v_gene: TRBV18; d_gene: .; j_gene: TRBJ1-5; abundance: .; CDR3aa: CASSPGGPQHF; CDR3nt: TGTGCCAGCTCACCTGGGGGCCCCCAGCATTTT
len: 15; v_gene: TRBV4-2; d_gene: .; j_gene: TRBJ1-5; abundance: .; CDR3aa: CASSQGENSNQPQHF; CDR3nt: TGTGCCAGCAGCCAGGGGGAGAATAGCAATCAGCCCCAGCATTTT
len: 10; v_gene: TRBV20-1; d_gene: .; j_gene: TRBJ1-2; abundance: .; CDR3aa: CSAGWGKDTF; CDR3nt: TGCAGTGCGGGGTGGGGGAAGGACACCTTC
len: 17; v_gene: TRBV3-1/TRBV3-2; d_gene: .; j_gene: TRBJ2-3; abundance: .; CDR3aa: CASSLTSGWAYTDTQYF; CDR3nt: TGTGCCAGCAGCCTCACCTCGGGGTGGGCCTACACAGATACACAGTATTTT
len: 13; v_gene: TRBV7-9; d_gene: .; j_gene: TRBJ1-6; abundance: .; CDR3aa: CASSLEEGSPLHF; CDR3nt: TGTGCCAGCAGCTTAGAAGAGGGATCACCCCTCCACTTT
len: 13; v_gene: TRBV7-2; d_gene: .; j_gene: TRBJ1-1; abundance: .; CDR3aa: CASSSTGSTEAFF; CDR3nt: TGTGCCAGCAGTTCCACGGGGAGCACTGAAGCTTTCTTT
len: 13; v_gene: TRBV28; d_gene: .; j_gene: TRBJ1-2; abundance: once; CDR3aa: CASSLQGNYGYTF; CDR3nt: TGTGCCAGCAGTCTGCAGGGCAACTATGGCTACACCTTC
len: 17; v_gene: TRBV6-2/TRBV6-3; d_gene: TRBD1; j_gene: TRBJ1-5; abundance: .; CDR3aa: CASSYLQGDGGNQPQHF; CDR3nt: TGTGCCAGCAGTTATTTACAGGGGGATGGGGGCAATCAGCCCCAGCATTTT
len: 15; v_gene: TRBV6-2/TRBV6-3; d_gene: .; j_gene: TRBJ1-5; abundance: .; CDR3aa: CASSYSYSRNQPQHF; CDR3nt: TGTGCCAGCAGTTACAGTTACAGTCGCAATCAGCCCCAGCATTTT
len: 13; v_gene: TRBV25-1; d_gene: .; j_gene: TRBJ2-1; abundance: .; CDR3aa: CASSERGINEQFF; CDR3nt: TGTGCCAGCAGTGAGAGGGGGATTAATGAGCAGTTCTTC
len: 15; v_gene: TRBV18; d_gene: .; j_gene: TRBJ1-1; abundance: .; CDR3aa: CASSPRQVDDTEAFF; CDR3nt: TGTGCCAGCTCACCAAGACAGGTTGATGACACTGAAGCTTTCTTT
len: 14; v_gene: TRBV7-3; d_gene: .; j_gene: TRBJ1-1; abundance: .; CDR3aa: CASSLTVGSTEAFF; CDR3nt: TGTGCCAGCAGCTTAACGGTGGGATCGACTGAAGCTTTCTTT
len: 12; v_gene: TRBV19; d_gene: .; j_gene: TRBJ1-5; abundance: .; CDR3aa: CAAEGWNQPQHF; CDR3nt: TGTGCTGCCGAGGGGTGGAATCAGCCCCAGCATTTT
len: 15; v_gene: TRBV5-4; d_gene: .; j_gene: TRBJ1-1; abundance: .; CDR3aa: CASSLGSPMNTEAFF; CDR3nt: TGTGCCAGCAGCTTGGGCAGCCCTATGAACACTGAAGCTTTCTTT
len: 16; v_gene: TRBV2; d_gene: .; j_gene: TRBJ1-6; abundance: .; CDR3aa: CAVRMSETMSNSPLHF; CDR3nt: TGTGCCGTTCGGATGTCCGAAACGATGTCGAATTCACCCCTCCACTTT
len: 15; v_gene: TRBV28; d_gene: TRBD1; j_gene: TRBJ1-2; abundance: .; CDR3aa: CASSSAGQGMDGYTF; CDR3nt: TGTGCCAGCAGTTCGGCGGGACAGGGGATGGATGGCTACACCTTC
len: 14; v_gene: TRBV11-2; d_gene: .; j_gene: TRBJ2-1; abundance: few; CDR3aa: CASSLEPGPGEQFF; CDR3nt: TGTGCCAGCAGCTTAGAACCAGGGCCGGGGGAGCAGTTCTTC
len: 15; v_gene: TRBV18; d_gene: TRBD1; j_gene: TRBJ1-4; abundance: .; CDR3aa: CASSSTGDSEEKLFF; CDR3nt: TGTGCCAGCTCATCAACAGGGGACTCGGAGGAAAAACTGTTTTTT
len: 16; v_gene: TRBV3-1/TRBV3-2; d_gene: TRBD1; j_gene: TRBJ1-4; abundance: .; CDR3aa: CASSLRTGGGGEKLFF; CDR3nt: TGTGCCAGCAGCCTTCGGACAGGCGGTGGTGGCGAAAAACTGTTTTTT
len: 15; v_gene: TRBV19; d_gene: .; j_gene: TRBJ1-4; abundance: few; CDR3aa: CASSIGTATNEKLFF; CDR3nt: TGTGCCAGTAGTATTGGAACGGCAACTAATGAAAAACTGTTTTTT
len: 13; v_gene: TRBV18; d_gene: TRBD1; j_gene: TRBJ1-4; abundance: .; CDR3aa: CASSQGQDEKLFF; CDR3nt: TGTGCCAGCTCCCAGGGACAGGATGAAAAACTGTTTTTT
len: 12; v_gene: TRBV28; d_gene: .; j_gene: TRBJ1-1; abundance: once; CDR3aa: CASSLMNTEAFF; CDR3nt: TGTGCCAGCAGTTTGATGAACACTGAAGCTTTCTTT
len: 16; v_gene: TRBV19; d_gene: TRBD1; j_gene: TRBJ1-2; abundance: .; CDR3aa: CASSLLGQGLNYGYTF; CDR3nt: TGTGCCAGTAGTCTTCTGGGACAGGGGCTTAACTATGGCTACACCTTC
len: 15; v_gene: TRBV4-3; d_gene: .; j_gene: TRBJ1-4; abundance: .; CDR3aa: CASSQGFATNEKLFF; CDR3nt: TGCGCCAGCAGCCAAGGGTTTGCAACTAATGAAAAACTGTTTTTT
len: 15; v_gene: TRBV27; d_gene: .; j_gene: TRBJ1-1; abundance: .; CDR3aa: CASSSTGNTNTEAFF; CDR3nt: TGTGCCAGCAGTTCTACAGGGAATACGAACACTGAAGCTTTCTTT
len: 15; v_gene: TRBV6-1; d_gene: .; j_gene: TRBJ1-5; abundance: few; CDR3aa: CASSEFRGGLQPQHF; CDR3nt: TGTGCCAGCAGTGAATTCAGGGGAGGGTTGCAGCCCCAGCATTTT
len: 14; v_gene: TRBV7-2; d_gene: .; j_gene: TRBJ2-7; abundance: .; CDR3aa: CASSSTTGPYEQYF; CDR3nt: TGTGCCAGCAGCTCCACGACAGGTCCCTACGAGCAGTACTTC
len: 16; v_gene: TRBV5-4; d_gene: .; j_gene: TRBJ1-1; abundance: .; CDR3aa: CASSLPRQGAATEAFF; CDR3nt: TGTGCCAGCAGCCTTCCGCGGCAGGGTGCGGCGACTGAAGCTTTCTTT
len: 14; v_gene: TRBV6-5; d_gene: TRBD1; j_gene: TRBJ2-7; abundance: few; CDR3aa: CASRVGQGTYEQYF; CDR3nt: TGTGCCAGCAGAGTCGGACAGGGGACCTACGAGCAGTACTTC
len: 20; v_gene: TRBV5-1; d_gene: TRBD2; j_gene: TRBJ2-1; abundance: few; CDR3aa: CASSYLGGTSSFWSYNEQFF; CDR3nt: TGCGCCAGCAGCTACCTTGGAGGGACTAGCTCATTCTGGTCCTACAATGAGCAGTTCTTC
len: 15; v_gene: TRBV20-1; d_gene: TRBD1; j_gene: TRBJ1-1; abundance: .; CDR3aa: CSATDPGQGYTEAFF; CDR3nt: TGCAGTGCTACTGATCCGGGACAGGGGTACACTGAAGCTTTCTTT
len: 15; v_gene: TRBV7-9; d_gene: TRBD2; j_gene: TRBJ2-1; abundance: .; CDR3aa: CASSPGLALDNEQFF; CDR3nt: TGTGCCAGCAGCCCGGGACTAGCCCTCGACAATGAGCAGTTCTTC
len: 16; v_gene: TRBV10-2; d_gene: TRBD2; j_gene: TRBJ2-4; abundance: few; CDR3aa: CASSVLAGGPLNIQYF; CDR3nt: TGCGCCAGCAGTGTACTAGCGGGAGGGCCCCTAAACATTCAGTACTTC
len: 13; v_gene: TRBV28; d_gene: .; j_gene: TRBJ1-2; abundance: .; CDR3aa: CASSLTGPDGYTF; CDR3nt: TGTGCCAGCAGTCTTACAGGGCCTGATGGCTACACCTTC
len: 16; v_gene: TRBV2; d_gene: TRBD2; j_gene: TRBJ2-1; abundance: .; CDR3aa: CASSARIAGANNEQFF; CDR3nt: TGTGCCAGCAGTGCCAGGATAGCGGGGGCCAACAATGAGCAGTTCTTC
len: 13; v_gene: TRBV30; d_gene: .; j_gene: TRBJ1-5; abundance: .; CDR3aa: CAWGANSNQPQHF; CDR3nt: TGTGCCTGGGGGGCCAATAGCAATCAGCCCCAGCATTTT